What follows is one T cell receptor (beta chain) and its context. In the original analysis: Amplifying reference gene primers gave estimates of nucleated cell counts. Libraries were prepared by immunoSEQ multiplex PCR; TCRdb keeps only in-frame clonotypes and omits some of them. From that table come the V and J calls and clone size; the DNA was used to work out D and trimming. The sample has under 150,000 clones; about 80% are singletons. This specimen comes from a study of blood T cell repertoires in COVID-19. The overall study: Whether acute or convalescent, the COVID-19 samples came from the United States, Italy and Spain. The cDNA or gDNA used as material had been derived from T cells, B-cell-depleted T cells, or PBMCs.

Germline V lookup: CDR1 MDHEN, CDR2 SYDVKM. The CDR3 totals 15 residues. J gave up 6 bases and V 3 bases, and 6 bases lay outside the gene matches. The TCR was taken from a woman aged 55-69 years with acute or convalescent COVID-19. The specimen was peripheral blood. The chain joins TRBV28 to TRBJ2-2; 8 nucleotides line up with TRBD2. The CDR3: CASSLGGGRAGELFF. The CDR3, as DNA: TGTGCCAGCAGTTTGGGCGGGGGGCGAGCCGGGGAGCTGTTTTTT.